Shown below are 2 T cell receptor beta chains from a single sample sequenced in a study of human T cells and chemical hapten exposure. The time point: patch test 2, 6 weeks after DPC sensitization. The sample's treatment: therapeutic diphenylcyclopropenone sensitization with weekly scalp DPC. TCRdb ran MiXCR on the RACE reads and lists one entry per CDR3 protein. This table has 330,000 or so distinct CDR3 sequences, about 6.9% appearing once. Sequenced here: whole blood, sampled in connection with sensitization to the hapten diphenylcyclopropenone (DPC). The receptors shown here come from a woman under 30 with alopecia areata. Some clones in this sample may be carry-over from other donors' samples.

This clonotype was seen repeatedly, ten times or more. The chain carries TRBV2 and TRBJ1-4; no reliable D call. V was clipped by 8 bases and J by 5 bases, with 15 bases between them. Germline V lookup: CDR1 SNHLY, CDR2 FYNNEI. The CDR3 consists of 14 residues. In nucleotides, the CDR3 is TGTGCCAGCTTGCTCGAGGTACCCAATGAAAAACTGTTTTTT. It yields the protein CASLLEVPNEKLFF. Combining the CDR3 with reference TRBV2 and TRBJ1-4 gives the whole variable domain EPEVTQTPSHQVTQMGQEVILRCVPISNHLYFYWYRQILGQKVEFLVSFYNNEISEKSEIFDDQFSVERPDGSNFTLKIRSTKLEDSAMYFCASLLEVPNEKLFFGSGTQLSVL.

This chain uses TRBV12-3 or TRBV12-4 with TRBJ1-1, with D hard to call. Deletions cut 5 bases from V and 5 bases from J, with 12 bases between. This CDR3 spans 13 amino acids. CDR3 sequence: CASSPAQITEAFF. As DNA, the CDR3 is TGTGCCAGCAGTCCAGCTCAAATTACTGAAGCTTTCTTT.